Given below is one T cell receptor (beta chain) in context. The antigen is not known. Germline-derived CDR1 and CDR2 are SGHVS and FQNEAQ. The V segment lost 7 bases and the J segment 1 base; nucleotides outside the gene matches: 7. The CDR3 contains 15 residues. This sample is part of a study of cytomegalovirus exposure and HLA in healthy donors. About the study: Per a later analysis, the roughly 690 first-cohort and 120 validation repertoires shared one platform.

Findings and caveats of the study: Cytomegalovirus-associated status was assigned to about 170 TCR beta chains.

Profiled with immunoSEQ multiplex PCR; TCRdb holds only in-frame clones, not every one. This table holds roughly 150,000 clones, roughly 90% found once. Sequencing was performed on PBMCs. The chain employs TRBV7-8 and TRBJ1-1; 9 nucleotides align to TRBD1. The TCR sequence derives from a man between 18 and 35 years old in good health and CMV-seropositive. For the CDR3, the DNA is TGTGCCAGCACCCTACAGGGGGCCGAGAACACTGAAGCTTTCTTT. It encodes CASTLQGAENTEAFF. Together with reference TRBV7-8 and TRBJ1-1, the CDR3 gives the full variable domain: GAGVSQSPRYKVAKRGQDVALRCDPISGHVSLFWYQQALGQGPEFLTYFQNEAQLDKSGLPSDRFFAERPEGSVSTLKIQRTQQEDSAVYLCASTLQGAENTEAFFGQGTRLTVV.